What follows are 22 T cell receptor beta chains derived from one specimen sequenced in a study of T cell responses to AZD1222 COVID-19 vaccine. Measured with immunoSEQ multiplex PCR; TCRdb has only the in-frame clones, and not every one. The sample holds approximately 84,000 clones, 80% to 90% seen once. The sequencing here drew on peripheral blood, taken 28 days after the second AZD1222 dose. The receptors derive from an adult who received the AZD1222 COVID-19 vaccine.

V and J are TRBV10-1 and TRBJ2-5, with D possibly TRBD1 on 6 matching bases. The germline V and J ends were trimmed by 5 bases and 2 bases, with 12 bases remaining between them. Germline assignment: CDR1 WNHNN and CDR2 SYGVQD (reference sequence). This CDR3 has 14 residues. The CDR3 loop is CASSQGRGQETQYF. As DNA, the CDR3 is TGCGCCAGCAGTCAGGGGAGAGGGCAAGAGACCCAGTACTTC.

J is TRBJ1-5 and V is TRBV5-1; D remains unclear. Deletions cut 0 bases from V and 4 bases from J, with 8 bases between. The CDR3 spans 14 residues. Germline loops: CDR1 SGHRS, CDR2 YFSETQ. CDR3 in DNA: TGCGCCAGCAGCTTGGACGGAGGTAATCAGCCCCAGCATTTT. It encodes CASSLDGGNQPQHF. The variable domain in full, completed from reference TRBV5-1 and TRBJ1-5, reads KAGVTQTPRYLIKTRGQQVTLSCSPISGHRSVSWYQQTPGQGLQFLFEYFSETQRNKGNFPGRFSGRQFSNSRSEMNVSTLELGDSALYLCASSLDGGNQPQHFGDGTRLSIL.

This clone was observed a few times. The V gene is TRBV6-5, the J gene TRBJ1-1, with D perhaps matching TRBD1 (5 bases). V lost 5 bases to trimming and J lost 6 bases, with 10 bases between them. CDR1 is MNHEY and CDR2 is SVGAGI in the germline V gene. The CDR3 is made up of 12 amino acids. CDR3 in amino acids: CASSPGAAEAFF. DNA for the CDR3: TGTGCCAGCAGTCCTGGGGCGGCTGAAGCTTTCTTT.

This chain connects TRBV14 to TRBJ2-7; the D gene is possibly TRBD1 (5 bases). CDR3 length: 14 amino acids. V shed 0 bases and J shed 9 bases, with 15 bases lying between them. The germline V gene encodes CDR1 SGHDN and CDR2 FVKESK. CDR3 DNA: TGTGCCAGCAGCCAAGATGCACAGGTGAAGGGGCAGTACTTC. This codes for CASSQDAQVKGQYF. Full variable domain (missing parts from reference TRBV14 and TRBJ2-7): EAGVTQFPSHSVIEKGQTVTLRCDPISGHDNLYWYRRVMGKEIKFLLHFVKESKQDESGMPNNRFLAERTGGTYSTLKVQPAELEDSGVYFCASSQDAQVKGQYFGPGTRLTVT.

The V gene is TRBV5-6, the J gene TRBJ1-1; D uncertain. The V and J ends lost 1 base and 1 base respectively, with 23 bases between them. The CDR3 consists of 19 residues. CDR1 SGHDT and CDR2 YYEEEE come from the germline V gene. The chain's CDR3 is CASSLFYPRMVEENTEAFF. DNA of the CDR3: TGTGCCAGCAGCTTGTTTTATCCCAGAATGGTAGAGGAGAACACTGAAGCTTTCTTT. The full variable domain, in which reference TRBV5-6 and TRBJ1-1 provide the parts outside the CDR3, is DAGVTQSPTHLIKTRGQQVTLRCSPKSGHDTVSWYQQALGQGPQFIFQYYEEEERQRGNFPDRFSGHQFPNYSSELNVNALLLGDSALYLCASSLFYPRMVEENTEAFFGQGTRLTVV.

In this sample, this clone turned up a few times. V usage is TRBV14 and J usage is TRBJ2-3; unclear D gene. V was trimmed by 1 base and J by 4 bases, leaving 12 bases between them. This CDR3 spans 15 amino acids. The germline V gene encodes CDR1 SGHDN and CDR2 FVKESK. The CDR3 region is CASSQVKGMADTQYF. The DNA of the CDR3 is TGTGCCAGCAGCCAAGTGAAGGGAATGGCAGATACGCAGTATTTT.

V is TRBV7-2 and J is TRBJ2-7, with TRBD1 matching over 8 bases. The CDR3 runs 14 residues. Trimming removed 3 bases from V and 2 bases from J; junction bases left unmatched: 3. CDR1 is SGHTA, CDR2 FQGNSA, per germline. CDR3 in amino acids: CASSFGQGPYEQYF. The CDR3 DNA is TGTGCCAGCAGCTTCGGACAGGGACCCTACGAGCAGTACTTC. Full variable domain (outside the CDR3, taken from reference TRBV7-2 and TRBJ2-7): GAGVSQSPSNKVTEKGKDVELRCDPISGHTALYWYRQSLGQGLEFLIYFQGNSAPDKSGLPSDRFSAERTGGSVSTLTIQRTQQEDSAVYLCASSFGQGPYEQYFGPGTRLTVT.

This chain uses TRBV18 with TRBJ2-5, with TRBD1 matching 7 bases. The CDR3 runs to 16 residues. The germline gives CDR1 KGHSH, CDR2 LQKENI. V was pared by 2 bases and J by 2 bases, with 8 bases of the junction left unmatched. CDR3 in DNA: TGTGCCAGCTCACCAGTGGAGACAGGGCGACAAGAGACCCAGTACTTC. Translation gives CASSPVETGRQETQYF.

The genes are TRBV12-2 and TRBJ1-2; TRBD1, as called in the table, went unchecked against the DNA. TRBV12-2 is a documented pseudogene. There are 15 residues in the CDR3. In DNA form, the CDR3 reads TGTGCAAGTCGCTTAGCGCCAGGGGGTAGCTATGGCTACACCTTC. Amino acids: CASRLAPGGSYGYTF.

The V gene is TRBV4-3, the J gene TRBJ2-2, with 12 bases identical to TRBD2. Germline CDR1 is LGHNA and CDR2 is YSLEER. The CDR3 spans 18 residues. The ends lost 0 bases at V and 6 bases at J; junction bases unmatched: 8. CDR3 sequence reads: CASSQDFLAGGQAGELFF. DNA for the CDR3: TGCGCCAGCAGCCAAGACTTCCTAGCGGGAGGGCAAGCCGGGGAGCTGTTTTTT.

The rearrangement joins TRBV19 to TRBJ2-7, with 8 bases that match TRBD1. V was clipped by 3 bases and J by 2 bases; unmatched bases: 6. The length of the CDR3 is 15 residues. The V gene's germline CDR1 is LNHDA and CDR2 SQIVND (reference sequence). The CDR3 nucleotides read TGTGCCAGTAGTATCGGGGGACAGGTAACCTACGAGCAGTACTTC. Translation: CASSIGGQVTYEQYF. The full variable domain, completed using reference TRBV19 and TRBJ2-7, is DGGITQSPKYLFRKEGQNVTLSCEQNLNHDAMYWYRQDPGQGLRLIYYSQIVNDFQKGDIAEGYSVSREKKESFPLTVTSAQKNPTAFYLCASSIGGQVTYEQYFGPGTRLTVT.

This clone was counted between two and nine times. The chain employs TRBV6-6 and TRBJ1-5; 9 nucleotides align to TRBD1. V shed 4 bases and J 7 bases; nucleotides not matched to a gene: 5. The CDR3 has 14 amino acids. Germline values: CDR1 MNHNY, CDR2 SVGAGI (reference sequence). The CDR3 nucleotides are TGTGCCAGCAGTTTGGGACAGGGAGGGCAGCCCCAGCATTTT. Translated, it gives CASSLGQGGQPQHF.

The chain combines TRBV28 with TRBJ1-6, with TRBD1 matching 11 bases. Germline CDR1 and CDR2: MDHEN and SYDVKM. CDR3 length: 14 amino acids. J gave up 9 bases and V 6 bases, and 4 bases lay outside the gene matches. The DNA for the CDR3 is TGTGCCAGCAGCCCCGGGACAGGGGGTTCACCCCTCCACTTT. Amino acids: CASSPGTGGSPLHF.

V gene TRBV9 combines with J gene TRBJ2-3; possible D gene TRBD1, 5 bases. Trimming pared 0 bases from V and 0 bases from J, leaving 11 bases between. This CDR3 comprises 16 residues. Germline values: CDR1 SGDLS, CDR2 YYNGEE. This CDR3 is CASSVAETESTDTQYF. The CDR3 DNA reads as TGTGCCAGCAGCGTAGCTGAGACAGAGAGCACAGATACGCAGTATTTT.

Here the CDR3 DNA reads TGTGCCAGCAGCCCCGGGACAGGGTTTGGGGAGCAGTACTTC. The encoded protein is CASSPGTGFGEQYF. The chain is built from TRBV5-6 and TRBJ2-7; 9 nucleotides agree with TRBD1. Losses at the gene ends were 4 bases for V and 7 bases for J; bases not matched to a gene: 9. This CDR3 has 14 residues. Germline-derived CDR1 and CDR2 are SGHDT and YYEEEE.

V is TRBV11-3 and J is TRBJ2-7; weak D call: TRBD1 (6 bases). CDR3 length equals 12 residues. The germline V gene has CDR1 SGHNT and CDR2 YENEEA. Trimming stripped 5 bases from V and 5 bases from J, with 10 bases between. DNA of the CDR3: TGTGCCAGCAGCGGCAGGGGAGACGAGCAGTACTTC. Translation gives CASSGRGDEQYF.

This clone has a single count. This chain joins TRBV27 and TRBJ1-2; TRBD1 might be the D (5 bases). The CDR3 is 14 residues long. The ends were cut back, 7 bases at V and 8 bases at J, with 20 bases in the middle. In germline, CDR1 is MNHEY, CDR2 SMNVEV (reference sequence). In DNA form, the CDR3 reads TGTGCCAGCACCCAATCGCGGGACCATGGGGGCTACACCTTC. Translation: CASTQSRDHGGYTF.

This chain links TRBV12-3 or TRBV12-4 with TRBJ2-7; no clear D gene. Trimming removed 0 bases at V and 2 bases at J, with 5 bases between. CDR3 length equals 13 residues. The CDR3 reads CASSLAGTYEQYF. CDR3 sequence (DNA): TGTGCCAGCAGTTTAGCAGGAACCTACGAGCAGTACTTC.

CDR3 in DNA: TGTGCCAGCAGTGTTCAAAGGGAGGGGTATGGCTACACCTTC. This encodes CASSVQREGYGYTF. The rearrangement uses TRBV6-4 and TRBJ1-2, with D tentatively TRBD1 (5 bases). Trimming pared 4 bases from V and 5 bases from J, leaving 14 bases between. CDR1 and CDR2 from the germline V gene are MRHNA and SNTAGT. The CDR3 extends over 14 amino acids.

This clone was recorded once. V and J are TRBV7-2 and TRBJ2-3, with D unresolved. Germline lookup yields CDR1 SGHTA and CDR2 FQGNSA. CDR3 length equals 13 residues. V was shortened by 1 base and J by 5 bases, with 7 bases between the two germline ends. In DNA form, the CDR3 reads TGTGCCAGCAGCTTAGACTTTGGAGATACGCAGTATTTT. Its translation is CASSLDFGDTQYF. Full variable domain (remainder filled in from reference TRBV7-2 and TRBJ2-3): GAGVSQSPSNKVTEKGKDVELRCDPISGHTALYWYRQSLGQGLEFLIYFQGNSAPDKSGLPSDRFSAERTGGSVSTLTIQRTQQEDSAVYLCASSLDFGDTQYFGPGTRLTVL.

V is TRBV5-3 and J is TRBJ2-2; D call uncertain. TRBV5-3 is an open reading frame whose function is uncertain. Between the trimmed V and J ends, which lost 4 bases and 2 bases, there was a span of 3 bases. The CDR3 is 12 amino acids. The CDR3 sequence is CARSPNTGELFF. The CDR3 DNA sequence: TGTGCCAGAAGCCCAAACACCGGGGAGCTGTTTTTT.

The chain has TRBV14 and TRBJ2-7, with 10 bases matching TRBD2. The trim removed 1 base at V and 4 bases at J, leaving 7 bases unmatched. The CDR3 sequence is 16 residues long. Germline CDR1 SGHDN, CDR2 FVKESK. The DNA of the CDR3 is TGTGCCAGCAGCCAAGGAGCGGCGACTAGCGGGTACGAGCAGTACTTC. Protein: CASSQGAATSGYEQYF.